The present T cell receptor beta chain was sequenced within a study of CXCR3-negative and CXCR3-positive naive CD8 T cells. Whole-study results and caveats: Memory cells showed distinct TRBV-TRBJ patterns, while the two naive subsets matched. CXCR3-positive naive cells carried more hydrophobic TRB CDR3s than CXCR3-negative ones. The study found comparably high diversity in both naive subsets and much lower diversity in memory CD8+ cells.

Every CD8+ subset sample held some 300,000 flow-sorted cells, done in triplicate. By phenotype, naive CD8+ T cells were CD45RO-CCR7+CD27+CD95-. Libraries were UMI-labeled 5' RACE TRB cDNA. TCRdb re-called the 5' RACE reads and shows each CDR3 protein once, DNA omitted. Its listing shows about 120,000 distinct CDR3 sequences. Concerning this clonotype: The antigen is not known.

CDR1 and CDR2 from the germline V gene are MDHEN and SYDVKM. This CDR3 spans 14 amino acids. The sequence came from a human donor in good health. Some clones in this sample may be carry-over from other donors' samples. The chain links TRBV28 to TRBJ2-3; as DNA is missing, the TRBD1 call by TCRdb cannot be tested. Sequencing used naive CXCR3+ CD8+ T cells from blood. The subset denotes: CD45RO-CCR7+CD27+CD95- naive CD8+ T cells expressing CXCR3 (TNR3+). CDR3: CASRDPGVTDTQYF.